The clone carrying this T cell receptor (beta chain) is a singleton in its sample. The antigen remains unidentified. Vbeta (60) and Jbeta (13) primers were used in the PCR. Measured with immunoSEQ multiplex PCR; TCRdb has only the in-frame clones, and not every one. This sample has approximately 300,000 clones, with roughly 86% found just once. This sample is part of a study of cytomegalovirus exposure and HLA in healthy donors. Overall study: An early release of data contained approximately 80 million unique TCRs, which came from HLA-typed donors.

V lost 4 bases and J 3 bases, leaving 10 bases between the germline ends. In germline, CDR1 is MNHNY, CDR2 SVGAGI (reference sequence). The CDR3 runs 13 residues. Findings and caveats of the study: Cytomegalovirus association was listed for around 170 TCR beta chains. Later analysis reportedly placed an Asian-associated ancestry cluster below the roughly 690-donor mean in N-insertions.

The source material was PBMCs. The chain recombines TRBV6-6 with TRBJ2-7; tentative D call: TRBD2 (5 bases). This TCR derives from a woman in her thirties or forties in good health and CMV-seropositive. The CDR3 protein is CASSSTDYYEQYF. CDR3 sequence (DNA): TGTGCCAGCAGTTCCACTGACTACTACGAGCAGTACTTC.